Sequencing of this T cell receptor beta chain was carried out in a study of regulatory T cells in long-lasting Graves disease. Time point of the sample: persistent/refractory GD, antithyroid drugs over 5 years with positive TRAb. Researchers made the TCR library from RNA that was extracted from PBMCs. The authors drew patients from an endocrinology department in Xi'an, China. CDR1 LGHDT and CDR2 YNNKEL come from the germline V gene (reference sequence). The CDR3 length is 15 residues. V lost 3 bases and J lost 4; bases outside the gene matches: 5. CDR3-region Arm-PCR and iRepertoire HTBI primers produced the TCR beta libraries. TCRdb reanalysed the multiplex PCR reads using MiXCR and keeps one entry per CDR3 protein. The sample holds around 450,000 distinct CDR3 sequences; roughly 21% are singletons and the top ten take around 7%.

This TCR was recovered from a female donor with Graves disease. The sequences come from peripheral blood mononuclear cells (PBMCs), collected when the disease was refractory, from a patient treated with antithyroid drugs. This chain connects TRBV3-1 to TRBJ2-7; 11 bases fit TRBD2. CDR3 loop: CASSHERTSGYEQYF. The CDR3 DNA follows: TGTGCCAGCAGCCACGAGAGGACTAGCGGGTACGAGCAGTACTTC.